One sample yielded the 20 T cell receptor beta chains listed below, sequenced in a study of T cells after yellow fever vaccination. TCRdb passed the 5' RACE reads through MiXCR, listing each CDR3 protein once. The data show around 600,000 distinct CDR3 sequences, with 12% seen just once and about 16% held by the top ten. The material sequenced was PBMCs, taken on the day of the yellow fever booster vaccination. The source is a man aged 30 to 45 who received the YFV17D yellow fever vaccine.

This clonotype was seen only a few times. V is TRBV5-1 and J is TRBJ1-1; D possibly corresponds to TRBD1 (5 bases). This CDR3 is built from 14 residues. Trimming took 5 bases from V and 0 from J, leaving 11 bases between them. The germline V gene encodes CDR1 SGHRS and CDR2 YFSETQ. The CDR3 loop reads CASRIGTVNTEAFF. The CDR3 nucleotides read TGCGCCAGCAGAATAGGGACGGTGAACACTGAAGCTTTCTTT.

This clonotype was counted a few times. The chain links TRBV27 to TRBJ1-3, with D tentatively TRBD1 (6 bases). Germline assignment: CDR1 MNHEY and CDR2 SMNVEV (reference sequence). The CDR3 runs 17 residues. Deletions cut 1 base from V and 1 base from J, with 14 bases between. Here the CDR3 reads CASSLFGRGVSGNTIYF. The CDR3 nucleotides are TGTGCCAGCAGTTTATTCGGAAGGGGGGTTTCTGGAAACACCATATATTTT.

The table lists this clonotype with many counts. The chain has TRBV20-1 and TRBJ2-3, with a possible D match to TRBD2 (5 bases). Germline CDR1 DFQATT, CDR2 SNEGSKA (reference sequence). The CDR3 is 15 residues long. Trimming took off 3 bases at V and 4 bases at J, with 17 bases between the two ends. This chain's CDR3 is CSASPSDFPSDTQYF. The CDR3 DNA is TGCAGTGCTAGTCCTTCGGACTTTCCATCAGATACGCAGTATTTT.

The chain recombines TRBV7-2 with TRBJ1-2, with D tentatively TRBD1 (6 bases). Trimming cost V 5 bases and J 2 bases, with 15 bases left between them. Per germline, CDR1 SGHTA and CDR2 FQGNSA. This CDR3 has 15 residues. The CDR3 coding sequence is TGTGCCAGCAGCCAGGACAGCGCCCCGAACTATGGCTACACCTTC. Protein: CASSQDSAPNYGYTF.

In its sample, this clonotype was seen a few times. The V and J genes are TRBV12-3 or TRBV12-4 and TRBJ1-1; 7 bases map to TRBD1. V lost 7 bases and J lost 0; bases outside the gene matches: 8. This CDR3 spans 15 amino acids. The chain's CDR3 is CASTFQGGVNTEAFF. The CDR3 nucleotides are TGTGCCAGCACCTTTCAGGGGGGCGTGAACACTGAAGCTTTCTTT.

This clonotype was observed at least ten times. The V gene is TRBV12-3 or TRBV12-4, the J gene TRBJ2-6, with no clear D. This CDR3 has 14 residues. V gave up 5 bases and J gave up 0 bases, with 5 bases separating them. The CDR3 spells CASSDTSGANVLTF. In nucleotides, the CDR3 is TGTGCCAGCAGTGACACCTCTGGGGCCAACGTCCTGACTTTC.

The chain is built from TRBV27 and TRBJ1-2; no definite D call. The V and J ends lost 3 bases and 6 bases respectively, with 11 bases between them. CDR3 length: 13 residues. Looked up from germline, CDR1 is MNHEY and CDR2 is SMNVEV (reference sequence). CDR3: CASSFLDGDGYTF. DNA for the CDR3: TGTGCCAGCAGTTTTCTTGATGGTGATGGCTACACCTTC.

This clonotype was recorded a few times. V and J are TRBV20-1 and TRBJ2-1; unclear D gene. With 5 bases removed from V and 5 bases from J, the gap between germline ends came to 7 bases. Germline lookup yields CDR1 DFQATT and CDR2 SNEGSKA (reference sequence). The CDR3 is 11 residues long. The CDR3 sequence: CSAHRNNEQFF. The CDR3 nucleotides read TGCAGTGCTCATCGCAACAATGAGCAGTTCTTC.

This clonotype occurred a few times. V is TRBV9 and J is TRBJ2-5; D gene uncertain. Germline V gene lookup returns CDR1 SGDLS and CDR2 YYNGEE. Between the trimmed V and J ends, which lost 0 bases and 5 bases, there was a span of 17 bases. This CDR3 spans 16 amino acids. The CDR3 DNA is TGTGCCAGCAGCGTAGCTACTGGGCGCGGAATGGAGACCCAGTACTTC. It specifies CASSVATGRGMETQYF.

This chain connects TRBV12-3 or TRBV12-4 to TRBJ2-5; D is possibly TRBD1 or TRBD2 (5 bases each). V shed 5 bases and J shed 5 bases, with 27 bases lying between them. The CDR3 extends over 18 amino acids. The chain's CDR3 is CASSLTQGAIGGAETQYF. CDR3 in DNA: TGTGCCAGCAGTCTTACTCAGGGTGCCATAGGAGGAGCCGAGACCCAGTACTTC.

The V call is TRBV12-3 or TRBV12-4, the J call TRBJ2-1; D is unclear. V was clipped by 10 bases and J by 4 bases, with 14 bases between them. The CDR3 length is 13 residues. The CDR3: CATLARGYNEQFF. CDR3 bases: TGTGCCACCCTTGCTCGCGGTTACAATGAGCAGTTCTTC.

The V call is TRBV6-1, the J call TRBJ1-5; the match to TRBD1 covers 7 bases. CDR3 size: 15 residues. J gave up 5 bases and V 7 bases, and 11 bases lay outside the gene matches. Germline V gives CDR1 MNHNS, CDR2 SASEGT. The CDR3 DNA reads as TGTGCCAGCACCCCACGAGGACAGGTGGATCAGCCCCAGCATTTT. Residues: CASTPRGQVDQPQHF.

The chain has TRBV5-1 and TRBJ2-7; 8 positions agree with TRBD2. CDR3 length equals 15 residues. Germline values: CDR1 SGHRS, CDR2 YFSETQ. Losses at the gene ends were 5 bases for V and 4 bases for J; bases not matched to a gene: 11. The CDR3 DNA reads TGCGCCAGCAGGGGCGCGGGAGGAAGGGTGTACGAGCAGTACTTC. Translated: CASRGAGGRVYEQYF.

This sequence joins TRBV5-1 and TRBJ2-3; 10 nucleotides agree with TRBD2. CDR3 size: 16 residues. Per the germline V gene, CDR1 is SGHRS and CDR2 is YFSETQ. Germline trimming cut 4 bases from V and 6 bases from J; bases unmatched to any gene: 11. As DNA, the CDR3 is TGCGCCAGCAGCCCCTGGTCCGGAGCGGGAGGGGATACGCAGTATTTT. It translates to CASSPWSGAGGDTQYF.

The chain uses TRBV20-1 and TRBJ2-1; 7 bases agree with TRBD2. The CDR3 sequence is 14 residues long. Germline V gene sequence: CDR1 DFQATT, CDR2 SNEGSKA (reference sequence). J lost 9 bases, V lost 3 bases, and 11 bases had no gene match. The CDR3 loop reads CSASRREFLSEQFF. The CDR3 DNA reads as TGCAGTGCTAGCCGGCGGGAGTTTCTTAGTGAGCAGTTCTTC.

This clonotype was observed a handful of times. The chain has TRBV5-4 and TRBJ2-3; D is possibly TRBD1 or TRBD2 (5 bases each). V was trimmed by 0 bases and J by 7 bases, leaving 18 bases between them. CDR1 is SGHNT and CDR2 is YYREEE in the germline V gene (reference sequence). The CDR3 extends over 16 amino acids. The CDR3 loop reads CASSLESGTRLNTQYF. The CDR3 coding sequence is TGTGCCAGCAGCTTGGAGTCCGGGACGCGACTCAATACGCAGTATTTT.

This rearrangement joins TRBV29-1 to TRBJ2-7; D may match TRBD1 or TRBD2 (5 bases each). V was clipped by 5 bases and J by 9 bases, with 20 bases between them. The CDR3 runs 13 residues. From germline, CDR1 is SQVTM and CDR2 ANQGSEA. The CDR3 DNA sequence: TGCAGCGTTCACGGGACGGTGGGGAACGGGCAGTACTTC. Translating it yields CSVHGTVGNGQYF.

The V gene is TRBV10-3, the J gene TRBJ2-2; D is uncertain. Germline lookup yields CDR1 ENHRY and CDR2 SYGVKD. Deletions cut 6 bases from V and 9 bases from J, with 26 bases between. The CDR3 loop spans 17 amino acids. This chain's CDR3 is CAISETRDSLRTRELFF. In DNA, the CDR3 is TGTGCCATCAGCGAAACCAGAGACTCCCTCAGAACCAGGGAGCTGTTTTTT.

The J gene is TRBJ1-2, the V gene TRBV9; D remains unclear. This CDR3 has 13 residues. V was trimmed by 0 bases and J by 8 bases, leaving 11 bases between them. Germline assignment: CDR1 SGDLS and CDR2 YYNGEE. CDR3 region: CASSVEERYGYTF. The CDR3 DNA reads as TGTGCCAGCAGCGTAGAAGAGCGGTACGGCTACACCTTC.

The rearrangement uses TRBV28 and TRBJ2-7; 8 bases fit TRBD1. The V gene end was trimmed by 2 bases and the J gene end by 7 bases; junction bases not matched to a gene: 13. Germline CDR1 is MDHEN and CDR2 is SYDVKM. CDR3 size: 16 residues. The CDR3 DNA reads as TGTGCCAGCAGTTTAAGGGGAGACAGGGGCCTGCGGGAGCAGTACTTC. This sequence encodes CASSLRGDRGLREQYF.